This T cell receptor (beta chain) was profiled in a study of T cell changes during pregnancy in multiple sclerosis (dated by TCRdb to about 2019). About the investigation overall: Changes in the T cell repertoire over the course of pregnancy were examined in this study in women with multiple sclerosis.

The receptor library was made with the immunoSEQ multiplex PCR assay. TCRdb limited this immuneACCESS table to in-frame rearrangements with V and J called. A share of clones is missing; checked studies link under half to unresolved V genes, and the rest is unexplained. The table for this sample lists 38,000 or so clones; 80% to 95% of them were counted only once. 10% to 15% of the sample is held by the ten biggest clonotypes. The germline V end is reduced by 8 bases and the J end by 5 bases; junction bases left unmatched: 1. Including cysteine and phenylalanine, the CDR3 has 12 amino acids. Here the CDR3 DNA is all that survives: 36 bases in frame from base 1. Per the germline V gene, MNHEY is the CDR1 and SVGAGI is the CDR2. In regard to this clone: The antigen this receptor binds is unknown. No much larger clonotype is one base removed from it; base qualities were not supplied.

This TCR came from a female donor with multiple sclerosis, enrolled in a pregnancy study. The sample consisted of CD8+ T cells from peripheral blood mononuclear cells, taken in the first trimester of pregnancy. The V and J genes are TRBV6-5 and TRBJ2-1; a stretch of 9 junction bases matches TRBD1. The DNA sequence is as follows: TGTGCCAGCGGGACAGGGAACAATGAGCAGTTCTTC. Its protein is CASGTGNNEQFF.